What follows are 17 T cell receptor beta chains derived from one specimen sequenced in a study of blood T cell repertoires in COVID-19 (dated by TCRdb to about 2020). The method behind the library was the immunoSEQ multiplex PCR assay. In TCRdb, the immuneACCESS table is reduced to in-frame sequences with V and J assigned. These tables do not hold every clone; where another copy was compared, an unresolved V gene accounts for under half, and the others remain unexplained. The sample profile shows about 220,000 clones; approximately 80% of them were found once. 13% of the sample is taken by the ten largest. Specimen: peripheral blood. The receptor set was obtained from a human donor in a cohort sampled during active COVID-19.

V and J are TRBV11-2 and TRBJ2-7, with TRBD2 identical over 9 bases. V lost 2 bases and J lost 1; bases outside the gene matches: 3. This CDR3 region has 15 residues. Germline V CDR1 and CDR2: SGHAT, FQNNGV. DNA for the CDR3: TGTGCCAGCAGCTTATCCACTAGCGGGTCCTACGAGCAGTACTTC. Translating it yields CASSLSTSGSYEQYF.

This clone was recorded at least ten times. The chain is built from TRBV19 and TRBJ2-7, with TRBD1 matching over 9 bases. The CDR3 contains 15 residues. J lost 1 base, V lost 3 bases, and 4 bases had no gene match. Per the germline V gene, CDR1 is LNHDA and CDR2 is SQIVND (reference sequence). CDR3 in amino acids: CASSMDGTGSYEQYF. The CDR3 region has the DNA TGTGCCAGTAGTATGGATGGGACAGGGTCCTACGAGCAGTACTTC. The entire variable domain, with the rest obtained from reference TRBV19 and TRBJ2-7, is as follows: DGGITQSPKYLFRKEGQNVTLSCEQNLNHDAMYWYRQDPGQGLRLIYYSQIVNDFQKGDIAEGYSVSREKKESFPLTVTSAQKNPTAFYLCASSMDGTGSYEQYFGPGTRLTVT.

The genes are TRBV28 and TRBJ1-3; D is possibly TRBD1 (5 bases). Germline CDR1 MDHEN, CDR2 SYDVKM. The CDR3 covers 13 residues. The ends were cut back, 3 bases at V and 7 bases at J, with 10 bases in the middle. CDR3 protein: CASSFGGSNTIYF. The DNA for the CDR3 is TGTGCCAGCAGTTTTGGGGGGTCGAACACCATATATTTT. The entire variable domain, with the rest obtained from reference TRBV28 and TRBJ1-3, is as follows: DVKVTQSSRYLVKRTGEKVFLECVQDMDHENMFWYRQDPGLGLRLIYFSYDVKMKEKGDIPEGYSVSREKKERFSLILESASTNQTSMYLCASSFGGSNTIYFGEGSWLTVV.

The chain couples TRBV7-2 to TRBJ1-2; a possible D gene is TRBD1 (6 bases). Germline V gene lookup returns CDR1 SGHTA and CDR2 FQGNSA. The CDR3 length is 15 residues. The V end was cut by 5 bases, the J end by 6 bases, with 19 bases between. The CDR3 reads CASSPSGVIVDGYTF. CDR3 DNA: TGTGCCAGCAGCCCCTCAGGGGTTATAGTTGATGGCTACACCTTC. The full variable domain, with the rest looked up from reference TRBV7-2 and TRBJ1-2, is GAGVSQSPSNKVTEKGKDVELRCDPISGHTALYWYRQSLGQGLEFLIYFQGNSAPDKSGLPSDRFSAERTGGSVSTLTIQRTQQEDSAVYLCASSPSGVIVDGYTFGSGTRLTVV.

The V and J genes are TRBV18 and TRBJ2-7, with 9 bases matching TRBD1. V gave up 2 bases and J gave up 3 bases; unmatched junction bases: 5. The CDR3 contains 15 residues. CDR1 KGHSH and CDR2 LQKENI come from the germline V gene. CDR3 sequence (DNA): TGTGCCAGCTCACCAAAGGACAGGGGTCTCTACGAGCAGTACTTC. As protein: CASSPKDRGLYEQYF.

The sample holds many counts of this clone. V usage is TRBV3-1 (or the pseudogene TRBV3-2) and J usage is TRBJ1-1, with 7 bases fitting TRBD1. Trimming took 4 bases from V and 2 from J; bases not matched to a gene: 4. Per the germline V gene, CDR1 is LGHDT and CDR2 is YNNKEL (reference sequence). The CDR3 extends over 14 amino acids. CDR3 sequence reads: CASSRGTVNTEAFF. DNA of the CDR3: TGTGCCAGCAGCCGGGGGACAGTTAACACTGAAGCTTTCTTT.

The rearrangement links TRBV2 to TRBJ1-6; D is uncertain. The V gene lost 6 bases and the J gene lost 5 bases, with 14 bases spanning the gap. Germline V CDR1 and CDR2: SNHLY, FYNNEI. The CDR3 loop spans 15 amino acids. The CDR3 nucleotides read TGTGCCAGCAGCAAAGAGAGCTCTGATAATTCACCCCTCCACTTT. Translating it yields CASSKESSDNSPLHF.

This chain links TRBV19 with TRBJ1-4; the D is unclear. The CDR3 sequence is 16 residues long. Trimming stripped 3 bases from V and 4 bases from J, with 15 bases between. CDR1 and CDR2 from the germline V gene are LNHDA and SQIVND (reference sequence). CDR3 in DNA: TGTGCCAGTAGTATGACCTCGGGTCGTCGTAATGAAAAACTGTTTTTT. It codes for CASSMTSGRRNEKLFF.

The chain employs TRBV28 and TRBJ1-1; 8 positions match TRBD1. Germline CDR1 and CDR2: MDHEN and SYDVKM. The CDR3 spans 15 residues. J was trimmed by 7 bases and V by 6 bases; bases with no gene match: 13. CDR3 sequence: CASSPADRGGDEAFF. The CDR3 nucleotides are TGTGCCAGCAGCCCCGCAGACAGGGGTGGGGATGAAGCTTTCTTT.

The chain recombines TRBV19 with TRBJ2-2; the D is unclear. The CDR3 totals 15 residues. Trimming removed 1 base at V and 2 bases at J, with 8 bases between. Germline values: CDR1 LNHDA, CDR2 SQIVND (reference sequence). CDR3 nucleotides: TGTGCCAGTAGTATAGGGCACGCAAACACCGGGGAGCTGTTTTTT. Its translation: CASSIGHANTGELFF.

This rearrangement joins TRBV28 to TRBJ2-1, with TRBD2 as a possible D gene (7 bases). Trimming pared 8 bases from V and 1 base from J, leaving 21 bases between. The CDR3 has 17 residues. The germline CDR1 and CDR2 sequences are MDHEN and SYDVKM. The CDR3 DNA sequence: TGTGCCAGCCATTTCGCGCTCGCGGGGGCTTCCTACAATGAGCAGTTCTTC. Residues: CASHFALAGASYNEQFF.

The chain couples TRBV7-9 to TRBJ1-2; 11 bases match TRBD1. This CDR3 has 15 amino acids. Germline CDR1 reads SEHNR; CDR2 reads FQNEAQ (reference sequence). Germline trimming cut 2 bases from V and 8 bases from J; bases unmatched to any gene: 7. The CDR3 DNA reads TGTGCCAGCAGCTTAAAGGACAGGGGGCTTCTAGGCTACACCTTC. Its protein is CASSLKDRGLLGYTF. The entire variable domain, with the rest obtained from reference TRBV7-9 and TRBJ1-2, is as follows: DTGVSQNPRHKITKRGQNVTFRCDPISEHNRLYWYRQTLGQGPEFLTYFQNEAQLEKSRLLSDRFSAERPKGSFSTLEIQRTEQGDSAMYLCASSLKDRGLLGYTFGSGTRLTVV.

This chain links TRBV5-5 with TRBJ1-2; no reliable D call. Germline CDR1 and CDR2: SGHKS and YYEKEE (reference sequence). CDR3 length: 15 amino acids. V was cut by 5 bases and J by 7 bases, with 21 bases left in between. The CDR3 here is CASRITPVEGFGYTF. CDR3 nucleotides: TGTGCCAGCAGGATCACCCCCGTAGAGGGCTTTGGCTACACCTTC.

The CDR3 is CASSVANTGELFF. The CDR3 DNA follows: TGCGCCAGCAGCGTCGCGAACACCGGGGAGCTGTTTTTT. V is TRBV5-1 and J is TRBJ2-2; D gene uncertain. Trimming left V 4 bases short and J 0 bases short, with 4 bases between. Germline-derived CDR1 and CDR2 are SGHRS and YFSETQ. This CDR3 has 13 amino acids.

The chain employs TRBV7-9 and TRBJ2-7; the D is unclear. Germline CDR1 and CDR2: SEHNR and FQNEAQ (reference sequence). CDR3 length: 13 residues. The V end lost 1 base, the J end lost 6 bases, and 10 bases lay between the germline ends. CDR3 sequence (DNA): TGTGCCAGCAGCTTAGGCGGAGTGCTCGAGCAGTACTTC. It specifies CASSLGGVLEQYF.

The chain carries TRBV6-5 and TRBJ2-3; 12 bases align to TRBD2. CDR1 and CDR2 from the germline V gene are MNHEY and SVGAGI. CDR3 length equals 15 residues. The V segment lost 4 bases and the J segment 1 base; nucleotides outside the gene matches: 0. The CDR3 spells CASSWTSGGTDTQYF. The DNA for the CDR3 is TGTGCCAGCAGTTGGACTAGCGGGGGCACAGATACGCAGTATTTT.

The V gene is TRBV3-1 (or the pseudogene TRBV3-2), the J gene TRBJ1-1; D gene ambiguous. CDR3 size: 12 residues. Trimming cost V 1 base and J 10 bases, with 10 bases left between them. CDR1 and CDR2 from the germline V gene are LGHDT and YNNKEL (reference sequence). The CDR3 sequence is CASSQGGRGAFF. As DNA, the CDR3 is TGTGCCAGCAGCCAAGGTGGTCGAGGAGCTTTCTTT.